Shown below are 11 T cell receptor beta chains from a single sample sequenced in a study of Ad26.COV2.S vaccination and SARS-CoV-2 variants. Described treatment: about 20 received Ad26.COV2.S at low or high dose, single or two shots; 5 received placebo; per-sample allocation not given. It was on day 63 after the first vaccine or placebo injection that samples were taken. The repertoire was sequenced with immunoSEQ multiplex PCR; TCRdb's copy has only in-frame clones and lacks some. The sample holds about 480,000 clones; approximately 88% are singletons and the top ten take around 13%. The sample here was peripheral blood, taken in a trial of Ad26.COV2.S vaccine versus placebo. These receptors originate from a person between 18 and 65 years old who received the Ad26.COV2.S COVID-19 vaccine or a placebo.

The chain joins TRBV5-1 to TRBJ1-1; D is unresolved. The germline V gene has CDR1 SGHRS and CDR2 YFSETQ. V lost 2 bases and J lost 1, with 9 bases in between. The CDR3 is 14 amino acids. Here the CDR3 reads CASSFGVRNTEAFF. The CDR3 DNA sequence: TGCGCCAGCAGCTTCGGGGTGCGGAACACTGAAGCTTTCTTT.

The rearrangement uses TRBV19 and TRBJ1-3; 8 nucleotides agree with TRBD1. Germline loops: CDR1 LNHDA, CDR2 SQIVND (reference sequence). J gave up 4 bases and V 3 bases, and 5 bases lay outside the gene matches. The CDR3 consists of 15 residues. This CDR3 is CASSIPTGVGNTIYF. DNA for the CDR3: TGTGCCAGTAGTATCCCGACAGGGGTCGGAAACACCATATATTTT.

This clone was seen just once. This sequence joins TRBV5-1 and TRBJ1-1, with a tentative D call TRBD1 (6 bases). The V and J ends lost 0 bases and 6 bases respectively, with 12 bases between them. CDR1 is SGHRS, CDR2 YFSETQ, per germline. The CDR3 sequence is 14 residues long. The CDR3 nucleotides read TGCGCCAGCAGCTTGGGCGGGGGGCCGGCTGAAGCTTTCTTT. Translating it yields CASSLGGGPAEAFF. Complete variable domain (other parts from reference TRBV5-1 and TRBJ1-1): KAGVTQTPRYLIKTRGQQVTLSCSPISGHRSVSWYQQTPGQGLQFLFEYFSETQRNKGNFPGRFSGRQFSNSRSEMNVSTLELGDSALYLCASSLGGGPAEAFFGQGTRLTVV.

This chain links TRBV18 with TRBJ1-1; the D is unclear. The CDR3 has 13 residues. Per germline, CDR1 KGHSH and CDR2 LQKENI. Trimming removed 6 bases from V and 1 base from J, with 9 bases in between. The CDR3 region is CASSQSGNTEAFF. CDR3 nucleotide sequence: TGTGCCAGCTCCCAGAGCGGGAACACTGAAGCTTTCTTT.

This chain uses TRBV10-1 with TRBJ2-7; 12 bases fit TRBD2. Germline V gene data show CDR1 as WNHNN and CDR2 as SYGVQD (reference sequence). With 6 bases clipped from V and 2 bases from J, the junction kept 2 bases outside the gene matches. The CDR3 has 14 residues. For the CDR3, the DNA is TGCGCCAGCAGCCTAGCGGGGGGGCCCTACGAGCAGTACTTC. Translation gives CASSLAGGPYEQYF.

CDR3 nucleotide sequence: TGTGCCAGCAGCCCCGGGGGGGAGGCGTACAATGAGCAGTTCTTC. It translates to CASSPGGEAYNEQFF. The chain has TRBV7-6 and TRBJ2-1; TRBD2 aligns across 8 bases. This CDR3 spans 15 amino acids. Germline loops: CDR1 SGHVS, CDR2 FNYEAQ. V lost 5 bases to trimming and J lost 4 bases; unmatched junction nucleotides: 7.

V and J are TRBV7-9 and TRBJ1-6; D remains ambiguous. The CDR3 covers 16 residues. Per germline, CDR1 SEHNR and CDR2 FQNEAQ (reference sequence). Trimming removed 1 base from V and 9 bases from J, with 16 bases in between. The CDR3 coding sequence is TGTGCCAGCAGCTTAGGGGATCATGGGTTGGCTTCACCCCTCCACTTT. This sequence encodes CASSLGDHGLASPLHF.

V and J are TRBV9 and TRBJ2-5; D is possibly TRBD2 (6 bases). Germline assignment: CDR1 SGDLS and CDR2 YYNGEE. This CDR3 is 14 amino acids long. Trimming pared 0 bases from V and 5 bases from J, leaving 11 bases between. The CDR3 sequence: CASSVGLRDETQYF. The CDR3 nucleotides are TGTGCCAGCAGCGTAGGCCTGCGGGACGAGACCCAGTACTTC.

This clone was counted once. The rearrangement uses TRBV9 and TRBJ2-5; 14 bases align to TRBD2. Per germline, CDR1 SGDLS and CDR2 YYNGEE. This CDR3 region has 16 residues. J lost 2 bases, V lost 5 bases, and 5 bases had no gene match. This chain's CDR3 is CASSAGLAGGQETQYF. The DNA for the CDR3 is TGTGCCAGCAGTGCTGGACTAGCGGGAGGACAAGAGACCCAGTACTTC. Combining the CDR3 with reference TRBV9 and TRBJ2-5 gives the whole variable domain DSGVTQTPKHLITATGQRVTLRCSPRSGDLSVYWYQQSLDQGLQFLIQYYNGEERAKGNILERFSAQQFPDLHSELNLSSLELGDSALYFCASSAGLAGGQETQYFGPGTRLLVL.

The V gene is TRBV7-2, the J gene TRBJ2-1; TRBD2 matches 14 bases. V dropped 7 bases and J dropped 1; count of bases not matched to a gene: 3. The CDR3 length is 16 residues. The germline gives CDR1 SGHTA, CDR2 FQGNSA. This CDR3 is CASTGLAGASYNEQFF. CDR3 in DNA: TGTGCCAGCACGGGACTAGCGGGAGCTTCCTACAATGAGCAGTTCTTC.

CDR3 residues: CAWSRGWDTEAFF. CDR3 DNA: TGTGCCTGGAGTCGAGGGTGGGACACTGAAGCTTTCTTT. This chain links TRBV30 with TRBJ1-1, with D hard to call. This CDR3 region has 13 residues. CDR1 and CDR2 from the germline V gene are GTSNPN and SVGIG (reference sequence). The V end was cut by 2 bases, the J end by 3 bases, with 10 bases between. Full variable domain (outside the CDR3, taken from reference TRBV30 and TRBJ1-1): SQTIHQWPATLVQPVGSPLSLECTVEGTSNPNLYWYRQAAGRGLQLLFYSVGIGQISSEVPQNLSASRPQDRQFILSSKKLLLSDSGFYLCAWSRGWDTEAFFGQGTRLTVV.